This TCR beta chain was documented in a study of cytomegalovirus exposure and HLA in healthy donors. The PCR made use of 60 Vbeta and 13 Jbeta primers. Sequenced by immunoSEQ multiplex PCR; TCRdb stores in-frame clones only, minus some. The data contain roughly 92,000 clones, around 81% of them singletons. The germline CDR1 and CDR2 sequences are MGHRA and YSYEKL. This CDR3 has 16 amino acids. The V and J ends lost 3 bases and 7 bases, in that order; junction bases with no gene match: 11. This receptor was identified in a woman aged 70 to 79 in good health and CMV-seropositive. Material for sequencing was PBMCs. The chain has TRBV4-1 and TRBJ2-2; 7 bases match TRBD1. CDR3 in DNA: TGCGCCAGCAGCCATACTTTCACAGGGGCGCTCGGGGAGCTGTTTTTT. This sequence encodes CASSHTFTGALGELFF.